This passage covers 17 T cell receptor beta chains from one sample sequenced in a study of CD8 T cells in ankylosing spondylitis. MiXCR was run by TCRdb on the 5' RACE reads, yielding one entry per CDR3 protein. The sample holds hundreds of thousands of distinct CDR3 sequences; roughly a tenth are singletons and the top ten take about a fifth. Sequencing was done on a sample of blood, either unsorted or a sorted T cell fraction (not recorded which). These receptor sequences come from a male donor with ankylosing spondylitis or in good health (not recorded which).

There are a few counts of this clonotype. The V and J genes are TRBV5-1 and TRBJ2-5, with 11 bases fitting TRBD2. Germline CDR1 SGHRS, CDR2 YFSETQ. The CDR3 has 17 amino acids. V lost 4 bases to trimming and J lost 1 base; unmatched junction nucleotides: 9. CDR3 sequence reads: CASSGGRLAGFQETQYF. The DNA for the CDR3 is TGCGCCAGCAGCGGAGGCAGACTAGCGGGATTCCAAGAGACCCAGTACTTC.

Many counts were recorded for this clonotype. The chain links TRBV11-2 to TRBJ1-1; the D gene is possibly TRBD1 (5 bases). With 4 bases removed from V and 3 bases from J, the gap between germline ends came to 18 bases. The CDR3 runs 16 residues. CDR1 and CDR2 from the germline V gene are SGHAT and FQNNGV. The DNA for the CDR3 is TGTGCCAGCAGCTCCGGGACCTCTCGCCTTGACACTGAAGCTTTCTTT. Translated: CASSSGTSRLDTEAFF.

Many counts were recorded for this clonotype. The gene calls are TRBV9 and TRBJ2-2, with 10 bases lining up with TRBD2. CDR3 size: 14 residues. V was clipped by 8 bases and J by 1 base; unmatched bases: 2. CDR1 is SGDLS and CDR2 is YYNGEE in the germline V gene. CDR3 protein: CASSSGGNTGELFF. The CDR3 DNA sequence: TGTGCCAGTTCTAGCGGGGGGAACACCGGGGAGCTGTTTTTT.

V and J are TRBV24-1 and TRBJ1-1, with D possibly being TRBD1 (5 bases). The germline V and J ends were trimmed by 0 bases and 1 base, with 8 bases remaining between them. Germline V gene data show CDR1 as KGHDR and CDR2 as SFDVKD. CDR3 length: 15 residues. CDR3 DNA: TGTGCCACCAGTGATTTGTTTGACAGGAACACTGAAGCTTTCTTT. Its protein product is CATSDLFDRNTEAFF.

This clonotype was seen repeatedly, ten times or more. The genes are TRBV5-1 and TRBJ1-1, with a weak D call TRBD1 (6 bases). The CDR3 has 15 amino acids. Per germline, CDR1 SGHRS and CDR2 YFSETQ. Trimming took 7 bases from V and 4 from J, leaving 20 bases between them. CDR3 coding DNA: TGCGCCAGCCCGACCAACAGGGTAAAAGGCACTGAAGCTTTCTTT. Residues: CASPTNRVKGTEAFF.

V is TRBV29-1 and J is TRBJ1-5; D not resolved. V gave up 4 bases and J gave up 4 bases, with 8 bases separating them. CDR3 length: 12 amino acids. The germline CDR1 and CDR2 sequences are SQVTM and ANQGSEA. The CDR3 loop is CSVVVENQPQHF. CDR3 DNA sequence: TGCAGCGTTGTAGTGGAGAATCAGCCCCAGCATTTT.

This clonotype was seen repeatedly, ten times or more. The V gene is TRBV20-1, the J gene TRBJ1-6; possibly TRBD1 for D (6 bases). The CDR3 length is 15 residues. V was cut by 4 bases and J by 11 bases, with 21 bases left in between. Germline CDR1 DFQATT, CDR2 SNEGSKA (reference sequence). CDR3 amino acids: CSANLSRGKMTPLHF. For the CDR3, the DNA is TGCAGTGCTAATTTGTCGAGGGGGAAGATGACACCCCTCCACTTT.

This clonotype was counted between two and nine times. The genes are TRBV5-1 and TRBJ2-6; D possibly corresponds to TRBD1 (6 bases). The CDR3 extends over 18 amino acids. Germline CDR1 and CDR2: SGHRS and YFSETQ. Trimming stripped 4 bases from V and 0 bases from J, with 17 bases between. The CDR3 DNA is TGCGCCAGCAGCGAGGGACACCGAAGGGACTCTGGGGCCAACGTCCTGACTTTC. Translating gives CASSEGHRRDSGANVLTF.

This clonotype came up a few times. V usage is TRBV6-5 and J usage is TRBJ1-1, with D maybe TRBD1 (6 bases). The CDR3 length is 15 residues. CDR1 is MNHEY, CDR2 SVGAGI, per germline. The V gene lost 2 bases and the J gene lost 6 bases, with 16 bases spanning the gap. The CDR3 DNA reads as TGTGCCAGCAGTTACCCCCCGGGGGCGCAGGCTGAAGCTTTCTTT. Its protein is CASSYPPGAQAEAFF.

This clonotype occurred many times. J is TRBJ2-5 and V is TRBV12-3 or TRBV12-4; D is unclear. This CDR3 spans 13 amino acids. With 2 bases removed from V and 4 bases from J, the gap between germline ends came to 8 bases. This CDR3 reads CASSLLERETQYF. Here the CDR3 DNA reads TGTGCCAGCAGTTTACTAGAGAGAGAGACCCAGTACTTC.

The chain has TRBV19 and TRBJ2-3; the D gene is possibly TRBD1 (5 bases). Trimming shortened V by 1 base and J by 0 bases, and 11 bases separated the two germline ends. The CDR3 length is 16 residues. CDR1 LNHDA and CDR2 SQIVND come from the germline V gene (reference sequence). CDR3 DNA: TGTGCCAGTAGTATAGGACAGCCATATAGCACAGATACGCAGTATTTT. Its translation is CASSIGQPYSTDTQYF.

Many counts were recorded for this clonotype. CDR3 coding DNA: TGTGCCAGCAGCTTAGGAGGGGTGTATTCACCCCTCCACTTT. Translated, it gives CASSLGGVYSPLHF. This rearrangement joins TRBV7-2 to TRBJ1-6; weak D call: TRBD1 (5 bases). Germline values: CDR1 SGHTA, CDR2 FQGNSA. V was clipped by 1 base and J by 8 bases, with 9 bases between them. This CDR3 contains 14 residues. Combining the CDR3 with reference TRBV7-2 and TRBJ1-6 gives the whole variable domain GAGVSQSPSNKVTEKGKDVELRCDPISGHTALYWYRQSLGQGLEFLIYFQGNSAPDKSGLPSDRFSAERTGGSVSTLTIQRTQQEDSAVYLCASSLGGVYSPLHFGNGTRLTVT.

This clonotype was found many times. The chain combines TRBV10-3 with TRBJ2-7; a possible D gene is TRBD1 (6 bases). The CDR3 consists of 11 residues. Trimming shortened V by 11 bases and J by 6 bases, and 14 bases separated the two germline ends. CDR1 is ENHRY, CDR2 SYGVKD, per germline. The CDR3 reads CAVRDTLEQYF. CDR3 bases: TGTGCCGTACGGGACACGCTCGAGCAGTACTTC.

This clonotype was observed many times. The rearrangement joins TRBV5-1 to TRBJ2-7; D gene unclear. The V gene's germline CDR1 is SGHRS and CDR2 YFSETQ. The CDR3 consists of 15 residues. V lost 0 bases, J lost 0 bases, and 10 bases lay in between. The CDR3 sequence is CASSLEGRTSYEQYF. Written as DNA, the CDR3 is TGCGCCAGCAGCTTGGAGGGCAGGACCTCCTACGAGCAGTACTTC.

There are many counts of this clonotype. This chain uses TRBV15 with TRBJ1-3, with 8 bases aligning to TRBD1. The V gene's germline CDR1 is LNHNV and CDR2 YYDKDF (reference sequence). V shed 5 bases, J shed 3 bases, and the junction held 6 bases outside the gene matches. The CDR3 has 15 residues. The CDR3 is CATSEGQGHGNTIYF. The CDR3, as DNA: TGTGCCACCAGCGAAGGACAGGGCCATGGAAACACCATATATTTT. Variable domain in full (rest from reference TRBV15 and TRBJ1-3): DAMVIQNPRYQVTQFGKPVTLSCSQTLNHNVMYWYQQKSSQAPKLLFHYYDKDFNNEADTPDNFQSRRPNTSFCFLDIRSPGLGDTAMYLCATSEGQGHGNTIYFGEGSWLTVV.

This clonotype occurred many times. This rearrangement joins TRBV28 to TRBJ1-1, with D uncertain. The CDR3 length is 16 residues. From germline, CDR1 is MDHEN and CDR2 SYDVKM. V was pared by 5 bases and J by 0 bases, with 16 bases between. In DNA form, the CDR3 reads TGTGCCAGCAGTCCCCAGGCGTTCATCATGAACACTGAAGCTTTCTTT. Amino acids: CASSPQAFIMNTEAFF.

The chain employs TRBV24-1 and TRBJ2-2, with TRBD2 identical over 15 bases. Germline lookup yields CDR1 KGHDR and CDR2 SFDVKD. CDR3 size: 20 residues. The junction had 11 bases not matched to a gene; V was cut back by 3 bases and J by 4 bases. This CDR3 is CATSDRTSGGAQSFTGELFF. CDR3 coding DNA: TGTGCCACCAGTGATCGGACTAGCGGGGGGGCCCAGTCGTTCACCGGGGAGCTGTTTTTT.